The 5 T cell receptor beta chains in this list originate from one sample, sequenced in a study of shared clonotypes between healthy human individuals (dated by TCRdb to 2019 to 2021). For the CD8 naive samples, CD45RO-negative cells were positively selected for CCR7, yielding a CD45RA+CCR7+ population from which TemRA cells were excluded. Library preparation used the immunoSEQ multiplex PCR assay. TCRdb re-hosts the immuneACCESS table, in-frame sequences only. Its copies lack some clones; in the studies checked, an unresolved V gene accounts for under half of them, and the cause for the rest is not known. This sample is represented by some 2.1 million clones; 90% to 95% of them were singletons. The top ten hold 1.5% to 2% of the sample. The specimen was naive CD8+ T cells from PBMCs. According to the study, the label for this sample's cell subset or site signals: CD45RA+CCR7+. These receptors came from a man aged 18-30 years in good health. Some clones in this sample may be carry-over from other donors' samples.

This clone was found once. CDR3 loop: CASSVRDNLNEKLFF. The CDR3 DNA is TGTGCCAGCAGCGTCCGGGACAACCTCAATGAAAAACTGTTTTTT. The V call is TRBV7-3, the J call TRBJ1-4; the D gene is possibly TRBD1 (6 bases). This CDR3 has 15 amino acids. Between the trimmed V and J ends, which lost 5 bases and 5 bases, there was a span of 15 bases. The germline CDR1 and CDR2 sequences are SGHTA and FQGTGA.

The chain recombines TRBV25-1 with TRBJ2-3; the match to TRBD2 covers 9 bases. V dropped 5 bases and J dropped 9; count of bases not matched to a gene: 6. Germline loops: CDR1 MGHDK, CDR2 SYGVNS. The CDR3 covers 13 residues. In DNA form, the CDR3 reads TGTGCCAGCAGTAACCCTAGCGGGACCACGCAGTATTTT. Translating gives CASSNPSGTTQYF.

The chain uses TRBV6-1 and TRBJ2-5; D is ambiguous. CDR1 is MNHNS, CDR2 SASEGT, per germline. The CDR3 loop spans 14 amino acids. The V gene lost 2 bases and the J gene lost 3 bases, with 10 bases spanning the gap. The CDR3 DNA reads TGTGCCAGCAGTGAAATCGGCACCGAAGAGACCCAGTACTTC. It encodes CASSEIGTEETQYF.

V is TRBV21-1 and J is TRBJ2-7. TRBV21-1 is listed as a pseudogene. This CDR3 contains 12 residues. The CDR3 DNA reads TGTGCCAGCAGTACGTCCTCCTACGAGCAGTACTTC. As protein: CASSTSSYEQYF.

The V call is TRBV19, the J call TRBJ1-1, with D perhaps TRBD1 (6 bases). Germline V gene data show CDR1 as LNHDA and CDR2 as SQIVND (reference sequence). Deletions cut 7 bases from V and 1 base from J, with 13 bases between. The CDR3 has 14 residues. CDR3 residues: CASTSGASNTEAFF. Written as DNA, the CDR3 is TGTGCCAGTACCTCGGGGGCCTCGAACACTGAAGCTTTCTTT.